The 29 T cell receptor beta chains reported below all come from one sample, sequenced in a study of blood T cell repertoires in COVID-19 (TCRdb year 2020). The method was the immunoSEQ multiplex PCR assay. TCRdb obtained this table from immuneACCESS and retained in-frame rearrangements with V and J assigned. These tables miss some clones; where compared with another copy, unresolved V genes account for less than half of the shortfall, and the remainder is unexplained. The sample table holds about 220,000 clones, of which approximately 84% were seen once. Of the sample, around 2.7% is held by the ten largest clones. Source material: peripheral blood. These receptors originate from a woman aged 25 to 39 who had recovered from COVID-19.

The rearrangement uses TRBV10-1 and TRBJ2-2; the match to TRBD1 covers 7 bases. Losses at the gene ends were 8 bases for V and 5 bases for J; bases not matched to a gene: 20. Germline assignment: CDR1 WNHNN and CDR2 SYGVQD (reference sequence). The CDR3 is made up of 18 amino acids. The CDR3 DNA is TGCGCCAGCTCCAACCCGACAGGGAAGGTGGGGCTGACCGGGGAGCTGTTTTTT. Translation gives CASSNPTGKVGLTGELFF.

This clone was recorded only once. The chain carries TRBV10-3 and TRBJ2-2; 9 bases agree with TRBD1. This CDR3 region has 15 residues. Per the germline V gene, CDR1 is ENHRY and CDR2 is SYGVKD. Unmatched junction bases numbered 11, after V lost 10 bases and J lost 5 bases. The CDR3 DNA is TGTGCCACGATGTGGGGACAGGGCGAAACCGGGGAGCTGTTTTTT. Protein product: CATMWGQGETGELFF.

The chain couples TRBV19 to TRBJ1-2; the D is unclear. Trimming removed 2 bases from V and 2 bases from J, with 12 bases in between. Germline CDR1 reads LNHDA; CDR2 reads SQIVND (reference sequence). This CDR3 contains 15 residues. The CDR3 loop reads CASSIRLVRNYGYTF. CDR3 coding DNA: TGTGCCAGTAGTATAAGGTTGGTGAGGAACTATGGCTACACCTTC.

This sequence joins TRBV5-1 and TRBJ2-1; 10 bases are a match to TRBD1. The CDR3 sequence is 16 residues long. The V segment lost 4 bases and the J segment 5 bases; nucleotides outside the gene matches: 9. CDR1 is SGHRS and CDR2 is YFSETQ in the germline V gene. The CDR3 region has the DNA TGCGCCAGCAGCGGGAGATGGGGACAGGGGAACAATGAGCAGTTCTTC. It translates to CASSGRWGQGNNEQFF.

This chain uses TRBV10-3 with TRBJ2-2; a possible D gene is TRBD1 (5 bases). Trimming shortened V by 0 bases and J by 3 bases, and 14 bases separated the two germline ends. Germline values: CDR1 ENHRY, CDR2 SYGVKD. The CDR3 consists of 17 residues. The CDR3 sequence is CAISESRRATDTGELFF. Here the CDR3 DNA reads TGTGCCATCAGTGAGTCGCGAAGGGCGACAGACACCGGGGAGCTGTTTTTT.

The chain has TRBV11-3 and TRBJ1-5, with 7 bases lining up with TRBD1. The germline V gene encodes CDR1 SGHNT and CDR2 YENEEA. J lost 4 bases, V lost 3 bases, and 15 bases had no gene match. The CDR3 runs to 18 residues. The CDR3 reads CASSLPMANRGRNQPQHF. CDR3 nucleotide sequence: TGTGCCAGCAGCTTGCCGATGGCTAACAGGGGAAGGAATCAGCCCCAGCATTTT. Combining the CDR3 with reference TRBV11-3 and TRBJ1-5 gives the whole variable domain EAGVVQSPRYKIIEKKQPVAFWCNPISGHNTLYWYLQNLGQGPELLIRYENEEAVDDSQLPKDRFSAERLKGVDSTLKIQPAELGDSAVYLCASSLPMANRGRNQPQHFGDGTRLSIL.

The V call is TRBV29-1, the J call TRBJ2-1; the match to TRBD2 covers 7 bases. Unmatched junction bases numbered 11, after V lost 7 bases and J lost 8 bases. Per germline, CDR1 SQVTM and CDR2 ANQGSEA. The CDR3 totals 13 residues. The chain's CDR3 is CSAFGGSIHEQFF. The DNA of the CDR3 is TGCAGCGCCTTCGGCGGGAGCATACATGAGCAGTTCTTC.

There are a few counts of this clone. The chain is built from TRBV19 and TRBJ2-1; 8 positions agree with TRBD1. With V trimmed by 7 bases and J by 1 base, 9 bases remained unmatched. CDR1 is LNHDA and CDR2 is SQIVND in the germline V gene (reference sequence). The CDR3 has 16 amino acids. Here the CDR3 DNA reads TGTGCCAGTACCTATACAGGGGGAGCATCCTACAATGAGCAGTTCTTC. Translating gives CASTYTGGASYNEQFF.

This chain uses TRBV28 with TRBJ1-5; TRBD1 matches 7 bases. Per the germline V gene, CDR1 is MDHEN and CDR2 is SYDVKM. The V gene end was trimmed by 11 bases and the J gene end by 3 bases; junction bases not matched to a gene: 7. This CDR3 comprises 13 residues. The CDR3: CAAEGAFNQPQHF. In nucleotides, the CDR3 is TGTGCCGCGGAGGGGGCTTTCAATCAGCCCCAGCATTTT.

This clone appeared a single time. This chain uses TRBV27 with TRBJ2-7; tentatively, D is TRBD1 (5 bases). V lost 0 bases, J lost 3 bases, and 6 bases lay in between. CDR3 length: 13 residues. From germline, CDR1 is MNHEY and CDR2 SMNVEV (reference sequence). CDR3 region: CASSLSDSYEQYF. The CDR3 DNA reads as TGTGCCAGCAGTTTATCCGACAGCTACGAGCAGTACTTC.

J is TRBJ1-5 and V is TRBV6-6, with a tentative D call TRBD1 (6 bases). V shed 6 bases and J shed 6 bases, with 18 bases lying between them. The germline V gene has CDR1 MNHNY and CDR2 SVGAGI (reference sequence). The CDR3 contains 15 residues. The DNA for the CDR3 is TGTGCCAGCAGCCTTCAAGGGGGAGATGGTCAGCCCCAGCATTTT. Its translation is CASSLQGGDGQPQHF.

This rearrangement joins TRBV12-5 to TRBJ2-2, with D possibly matching TRBD1 (5 bases). The CDR3 consists of 17 residues. The V gene's germline CDR1 is LGHNT and CDR2 FRNRAP. V was cut by 0 bases and J by 4 bases, with 15 bases left in between. The DNA for the CDR3 is TGTGCTAGTGGTTTGGTTAGGGCAGGGATCGGCACCGGGGAGCTGTTTTTT. This codes for CASGLVRAGIGTGELFF.

CDR3 coding DNA: TGTGCCAGCAGCTTTGACAGGGGCGTGGAAAAACTGTTTTTT. As protein: CASSFDRGVEKLFF. V and J are TRBV5-4 and TRBJ1-4; 8 nucleotides match TRBD1. This CDR3 is built from 14 residues. The germline V gene encodes CDR1 SGHNT and CDR2 YYREEE (reference sequence). Losses at the gene ends were 2 bases for V and 8 bases for J; bases not matched to a gene: 5.

The rearrangement links TRBV11-2 to TRBJ2-3; D is unresolved. The V gene's germline CDR1 is SGHAT and CDR2 FQNNGV. V shed 0 bases and J shed 3 bases, with 4 bases lying between them. There are 13 residues in the CDR3. Here the CDR3 DNA reads TGTGCCAGCAGCTTAGACACTACAGATACGCAGTATTTT. Amino acids: CASSLDTTDTQYF.

This clone came up a few times. CDR3 bases: TGTGCCAGCACAAGACACTATACGCAGTATTTT. It specifies CASTRHYTQYF. The chain carries TRBV6-5 and TRBJ2-3, with D hard to call. With 7 bases removed from V and 7 bases from J, the gap between germline ends came to 9 bases. In germline, CDR1 is MNHEY, CDR2 SVGAGI. This CDR3 has 11 amino acids.

The chain is built from TRBV5-1 and TRBJ1-1; D ambiguous. This CDR3 is built from 16 residues. With 0 bases removed from V and 1 base from J, the gap between germline ends came to 13 bases. CDR1 is SGHRS and CDR2 is YFSETQ in the germline V gene. The CDR3 region is CASSLGLVEANTEAFF. CDR3 DNA: TGCGCCAGCAGCTTGGGGCTGGTAGAGGCGAACACTGAAGCTTTCTTT.

The count of this clone is one. The chain employs TRBV12-3 or TRBV12-4 and TRBJ2-2, with no clear D. Trimming shortened V by 1 base and J by 8 bases, and 8 bases separated the two germline ends. The CDR3 length is 13 residues. CDR3 loop: CASSLVRAGELFF. Here the CDR3 DNA reads TGTGCCAGCAGTTTAGTTAGAGCGGGGGAGCTGTTTTTT.

The rearrangement uses TRBV7-2 and TRBJ2-2, with 8 bases matching TRBD1. CDR3 length: 14 amino acids. V lost 4 bases to trimming and J lost 5 bases; unmatched junction nucleotides: 3. The germline V gene encodes CDR1 SGHTA and CDR2 FQGNSA. This CDR3 reads CASSSQGATGELFF. CDR3 in DNA: TGTGCCAGCAGCTCGCAGGGGGCAACCGGGGAGCTGTTTTTT. The full variable domain, in which reference TRBV7-2 and TRBJ2-2 provide the parts outside the CDR3, is GAGVSQSPSNKVTEKGKDVELRCDPISGHTALYWYRQSLGQGLEFLIYFQGNSAPDKSGLPSDRFSAERTGGSVSTLTIQRTQQEDSAVYLCASSSQGATGELFFGEGSRLTVL.

In DNA form, the CDR3 reads TGCGCCAGCAGTGATAAAAAACTAAGGGGTACCTACGAGCAGTACTTC. This encodes CASSDKKLRGTYEQYF. The chain recombines TRBV10-2 with TRBJ2-7; tentatively, D is TRBD1 (5 bases). Trimming stripped 3 bases from V and 2 bases from J, with 17 bases between. Germline lookup yields CDR1 WSHSY and CDR2 SAAADI. The CDR3 has 16 residues.

This clone was detected a few times. The CDR3 reads CASSLRLAGGFTDTQYF. The CDR3 DNA sequence: TGTGCCAGCAGCTTGAGGCTAGCGGGAGGATTCACAGATACGCAGTATTTT. This chain connects TRBV5-4 to TRBJ2-3, with 11 nucleotides matching TRBD2. The CDR3 is 17 amino acids. Germline-derived CDR1 and CDR2 are SGHNT and YYREEE (reference sequence). The V segment lost 1 base and the J segment 2 bases; nucleotides outside the gene matches: 6.

In regard to this clone: Other DNA sequences from this sample encode an identical CDR3 as well. The rearrangement joins TRBV11-2 to TRBJ1-1; D gene uncertain. The germline V and J ends were trimmed by 0 bases and 1 base, with 3 bases remaining between them. This CDR3 spans 13 amino acids. Per germline, CDR1 SGHAT and CDR2 FQNNGV. CDR3 sequence reads: CASSLDRNTEAFF. The CDR3 bases are TGTGCCAGCAGCTTAGATAGGAACACTGAAGCTTTCTTT.

This chain uses TRBV11-2 with TRBJ2-7, with D tentatively TRBD1 (6 bases). Germline V gene sequence: CDR1 SGHAT, CDR2 FQNNGV. Between the trimmed V and J ends, which lost 9 bases and 0 bases, there was a span of 15 bases. This CDR3 has 14 amino acids. CDR3 in amino acids: CASTGQTRSYEQYF. As DNA, the CDR3 is TGTGCCAGTACCGGACAGACTCGCTCCTACGAGCAGTACTTC.

This chain links TRBV6-5 with TRBJ2-7; maybe TRBD1 (5 bases). V lost 0 bases and J 2 bases, leaving 5 bases between the germline ends. CDR1 and CDR2 (germline): MNHEY, SVGAGI. This CDR3 region has 13 residues. The CDR3 coding sequence is TGTGCCAGCAGTTACTCGACAGCCTACGAGCAGTACTTC. As protein: CASSYSTAYEQYF.

The CDR3 sequence: CASSDQGIYNEQFF. The CDR3 DNA sequence: TGCGCCAGCAGTGACCAGGGAATTTACAATGAGCAGTTCTTC. This chain links TRBV10-1 with TRBJ2-1, with D tentatively TRBD1 (5 bases). Trimming cost V 3 bases and J 4 bases, with 10 bases left between them. CDR3 length equals 14 residues. From germline, CDR1 is WNHNN and CDR2 SYGVQD (reference sequence).

The chain has TRBV24-1 and TRBJ1-4; TRBD1 matches at 8 bases. This CDR3 spans 16 amino acids. Germline-derived CDR1 and CDR2 are KGHDR and SFDVKD. With 3 bases clipped from V and 7 bases from J, the junction kept 9 bases outside the gene matches. In nucleotides, the CDR3 is TGTGCCACCAGTGATGGACAGGGAGGCGGGCCTGAAAAACTGTTTTTT. Translation: CATSDGQGGGPEKLFF.

The CDR3 coding sequence is TGCGCCAGCAGCCCCCAAGGGACAGGGACTACCTACACCTTC. Its translation is CASSPQGTGTTYTF. The chain joins TRBV5-1 to TRBJ1-2; 9 bases are shared with TRBD1. The germline gives CDR1 SGHRS, CDR2 YFSETQ. Trimming took 4 bases from V and 10 from J; bases not matched to a gene: 11. This CDR3 contains 14 residues.

The V gene is TRBV25-1, the J gene TRBJ2-1; 11 bases line up with TRBD2. Germline assignment: CDR1 MGHDK and CDR2 SYGVNS. The CDR3 runs 18 residues. J lost 7 bases, V lost 4 bases, and 15 bases had no gene match. CDR3 DNA sequence: TGTGCCAGCAGTGTGACAGGGGAATCTAGCGGGAGGACGAATGAGCAGTTCTTC. This translates into CASSVTGESSGRTNEQFF.

The genes are TRBV9 and TRBJ2-5; the D gene is possibly TRBD1 (5 bases). This CDR3 has 14 residues. The germline V gene has CDR1 SGDLS and CDR2 YYNGEE. V lost 2 bases and J 5 bases, leaving 13 bases between the germline ends. CDR3 residues: CASSVAGNQETQYF. CDR3 nucleotide sequence: TGTGCCAGCAGCGTCGCAGGGAATCAGGAGACCCAGTACTTC.

V usage is TRBV9 and J usage is TRBJ2-7, with TRBD1 as a possible D gene (5 bases). The CDR3 has 14 residues. Trimming pared 3 bases from V and 0 bases from J, leaving 10 bases between. CDR1 is SGDLS and CDR2 is YYNGEE in the germline V gene. The DNA for the CDR3 is TGTGCCAGCAGCGGTTACAGGAGCTCCTACGAGCAGTACTTC. As protein: CASSGYRSSYEQYF.